This paragraph covers one TCR beta chain sequence. Its target is not known. The CDR3 consists of 13 residues. From germline, CDR1 is SGHVS and CDR2 FNYEAQ. V was shortened by 5 bases and J by 4 bases, with 6 bases between the two germline ends. The data stem from a study of T cell clonotyping in hematopoietic cell transplantation. Background on the study: Recipients' pretransplant samples followed cytoreduction. Study-level results: Graft donor and pretransplant recipient Inverse Simpson Index values predicted broader posttransplant TCR diversity.

Measured with immunoSEQ multiplex PCR; TCRdb has only the in-frame clones, and not every one. The sample holds about 41,000 clones, about 85% seen once. Time point noted: recipient sample about 28 days before transplant, after cytoreduction. Recipients were bled about 28 days pretransplant and at posttransplant days 30, 100, 180. Sequencing was performed on peripheral blood mononuclear cells, taken before stem cell transplant. The clonotype originates from a man aged 60 to 75 with acute myeloid leukemia. Some clones in this sample may be carry-over from other donors' samples. V gene TRBV7-6 combines with J gene TRBJ1-6; D remains unclear. CDR3 sequence: CASSPRYNSPLHF. The CDR3 nucleotides are TGTGCCAGCAGCCCGCGGTATAATTCACCCCTCCACTTT.